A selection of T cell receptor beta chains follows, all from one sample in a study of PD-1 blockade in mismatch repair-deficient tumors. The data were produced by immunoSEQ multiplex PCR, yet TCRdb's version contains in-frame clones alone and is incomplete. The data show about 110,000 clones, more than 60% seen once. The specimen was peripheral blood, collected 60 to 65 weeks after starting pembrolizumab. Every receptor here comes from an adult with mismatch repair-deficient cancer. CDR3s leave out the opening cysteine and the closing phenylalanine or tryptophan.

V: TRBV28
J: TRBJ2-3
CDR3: ASSFFRLAGGGETDTQY

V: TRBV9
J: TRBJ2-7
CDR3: ASSPYLSGYEQY

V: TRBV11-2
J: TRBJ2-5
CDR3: ASSLGQRLQETQY

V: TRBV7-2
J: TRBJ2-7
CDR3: ASSLVAQSYEQY

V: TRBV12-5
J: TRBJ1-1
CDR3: ARGGITEAF

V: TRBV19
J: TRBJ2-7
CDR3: ASSKRGTYEQY

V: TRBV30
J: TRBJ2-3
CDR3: AWSAGLAGKGDTQY

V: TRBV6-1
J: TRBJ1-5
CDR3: ASSIQEPQH

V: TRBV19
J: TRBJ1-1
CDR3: ASSTDRAGTEAF

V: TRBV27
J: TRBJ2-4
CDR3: ASSPYDREQNIQY

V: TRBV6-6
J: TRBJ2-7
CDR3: ASSYSSARSEQY

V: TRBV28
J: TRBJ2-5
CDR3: ASSRGGLQETQY

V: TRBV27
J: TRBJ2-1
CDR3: ASSLEGGTRSEQF

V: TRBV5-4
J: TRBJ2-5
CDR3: ASSQGAETQY

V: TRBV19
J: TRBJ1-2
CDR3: ASSHEGYT

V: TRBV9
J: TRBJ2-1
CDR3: ASSVEGSGSYNEQF

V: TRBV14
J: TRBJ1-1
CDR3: ASSQAGAMNTEAF

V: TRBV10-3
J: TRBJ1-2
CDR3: AISDYSPMTTETGYT

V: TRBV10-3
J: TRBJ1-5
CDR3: AISETPGTGRASNQPQH

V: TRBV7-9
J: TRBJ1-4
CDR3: ASSLAGQGGKLF

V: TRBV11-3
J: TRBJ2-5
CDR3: ASSLGTSGRQETQY

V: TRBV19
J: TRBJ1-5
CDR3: ASSTRTAGNQPQH

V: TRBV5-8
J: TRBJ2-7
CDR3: ASRTSGSPYEQY

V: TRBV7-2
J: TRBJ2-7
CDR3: ASSYRDGYEQY

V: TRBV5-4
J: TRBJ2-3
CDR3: ASSPPELAVTDTQY

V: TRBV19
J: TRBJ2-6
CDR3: ASTPDRGASGANVLT

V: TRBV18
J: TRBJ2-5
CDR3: ASSHKLAGGVQETQY

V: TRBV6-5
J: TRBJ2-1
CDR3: ASSSRDRDNEQF

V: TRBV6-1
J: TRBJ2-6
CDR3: ATMYSGANVLT

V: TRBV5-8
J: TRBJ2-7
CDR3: ASSPGGVISYEQY

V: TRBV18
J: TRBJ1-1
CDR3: ASSPNLLSNGEPEAF

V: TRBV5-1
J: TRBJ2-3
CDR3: ASTLLGGREDTQY

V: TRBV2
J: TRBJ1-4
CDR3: ASRDRTGSEKLF

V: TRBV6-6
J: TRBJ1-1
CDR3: ASSYKEDTEAF

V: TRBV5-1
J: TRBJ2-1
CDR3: ASSLEQGTYNEQF

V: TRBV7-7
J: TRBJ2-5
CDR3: ASSPTPFQETQY

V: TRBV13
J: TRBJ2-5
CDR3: ASSMLAGGETQY

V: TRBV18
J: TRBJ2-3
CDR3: ASSPGTSRSTDTQY

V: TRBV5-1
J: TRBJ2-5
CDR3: ASSPGLRNIQETQY

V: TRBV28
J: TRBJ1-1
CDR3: ASSSWRGQAF

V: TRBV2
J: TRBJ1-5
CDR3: ASRGQGIGNQPQH

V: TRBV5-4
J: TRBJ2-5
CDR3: ASSLAEAVETQY

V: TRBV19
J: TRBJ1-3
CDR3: ASSYAGNTIY

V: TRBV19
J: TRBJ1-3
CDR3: ASSLIQGSSQSGNTIY

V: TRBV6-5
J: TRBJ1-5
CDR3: ASSSGLHSNQPQH

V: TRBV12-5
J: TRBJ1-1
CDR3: ASGLRSVNTEAF

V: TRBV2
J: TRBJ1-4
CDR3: ASSDLDGNEKLF